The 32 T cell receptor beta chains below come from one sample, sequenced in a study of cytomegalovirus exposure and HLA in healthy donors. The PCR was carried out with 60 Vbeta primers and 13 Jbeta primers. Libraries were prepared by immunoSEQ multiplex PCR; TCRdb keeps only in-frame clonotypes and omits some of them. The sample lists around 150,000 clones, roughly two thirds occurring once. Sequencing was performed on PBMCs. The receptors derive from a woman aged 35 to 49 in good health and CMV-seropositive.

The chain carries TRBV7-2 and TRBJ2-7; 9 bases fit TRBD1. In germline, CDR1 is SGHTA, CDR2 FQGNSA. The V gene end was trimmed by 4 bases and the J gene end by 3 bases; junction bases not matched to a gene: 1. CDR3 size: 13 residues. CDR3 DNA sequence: TGTGCCAGCAGCTGGGACAGGGACTACGAGCAGTACTTC. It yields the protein CASSWDRDYEQYF.

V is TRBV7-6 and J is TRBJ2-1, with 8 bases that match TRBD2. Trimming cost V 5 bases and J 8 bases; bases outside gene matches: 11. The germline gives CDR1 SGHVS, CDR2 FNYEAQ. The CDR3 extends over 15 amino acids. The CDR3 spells CASSPRGGPVDEQFF. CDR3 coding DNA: TGTGCCAGCAGCCCTCGGGGGGGCCCTGTCGATGAGCAGTTCTTC.

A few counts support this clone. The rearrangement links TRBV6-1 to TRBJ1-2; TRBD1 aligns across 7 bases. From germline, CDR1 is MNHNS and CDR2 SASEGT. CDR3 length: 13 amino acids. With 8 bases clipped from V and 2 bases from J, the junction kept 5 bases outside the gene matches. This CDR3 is CASHTGANYGYTF. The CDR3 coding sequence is TGTGCCAGCCATACAGGGGCAAACTATGGCTACACCTTC.

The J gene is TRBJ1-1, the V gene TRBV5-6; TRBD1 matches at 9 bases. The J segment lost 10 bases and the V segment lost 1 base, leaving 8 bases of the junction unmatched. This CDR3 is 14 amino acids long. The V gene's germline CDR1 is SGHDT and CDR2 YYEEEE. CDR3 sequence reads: CASSLYGAQGAAFF. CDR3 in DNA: TGTGCCAGCAGCTTGTATGGAGCACAGGGGGCAGCTTTCTTT.

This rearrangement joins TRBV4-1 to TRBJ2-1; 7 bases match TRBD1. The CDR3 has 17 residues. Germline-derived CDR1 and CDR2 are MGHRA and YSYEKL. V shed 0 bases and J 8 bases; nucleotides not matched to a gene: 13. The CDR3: CASSQDGRGGEFDEQFF. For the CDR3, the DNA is TGCGCCAGCAGCCAAGATGGCAGAGGGGGCGAATTCGATGAGCAGTTCTTC.

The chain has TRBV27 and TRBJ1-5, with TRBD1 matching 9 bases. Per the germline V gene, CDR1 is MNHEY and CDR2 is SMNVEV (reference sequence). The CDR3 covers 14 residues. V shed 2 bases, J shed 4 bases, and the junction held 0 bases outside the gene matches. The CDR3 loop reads CASSLDRGNQPQHF. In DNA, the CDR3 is TGTGCCAGCAGTTTAGACAGGGGGAATCAGCCCCAGCATTTT.

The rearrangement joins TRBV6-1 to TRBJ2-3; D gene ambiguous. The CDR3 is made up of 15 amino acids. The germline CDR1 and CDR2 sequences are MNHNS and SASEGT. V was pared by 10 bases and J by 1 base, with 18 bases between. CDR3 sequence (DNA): TGTGCCACCACGATGGGCTCCACTCGCACAGATACGCAGTATTTT. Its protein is CATTMGSTRTDTQYF.

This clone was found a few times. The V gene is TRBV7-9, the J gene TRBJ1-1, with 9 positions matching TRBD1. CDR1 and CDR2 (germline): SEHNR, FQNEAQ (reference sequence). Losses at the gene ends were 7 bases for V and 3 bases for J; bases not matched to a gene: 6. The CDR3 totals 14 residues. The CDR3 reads CASIAQGAYTEAFF. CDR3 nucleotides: TGTGCCAGCATCGCACAGGGGGCTTACACTGAAGCTTTCTTT. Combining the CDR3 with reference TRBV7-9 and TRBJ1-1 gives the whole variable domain DTGVSQNPRHKITKRGQNVTFRCDPISEHNRLYWYRQTLGQGPEFLTYFQNEAQLEKSRLLSDRFSAERPKGSFSTLEIQRTEQGDSAMYLCASIAQGAYTEAFFGQGTRLTVV.

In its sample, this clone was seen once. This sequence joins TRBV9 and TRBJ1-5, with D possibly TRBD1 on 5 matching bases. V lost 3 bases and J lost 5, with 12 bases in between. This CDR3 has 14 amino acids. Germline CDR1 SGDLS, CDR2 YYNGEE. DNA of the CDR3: TGTGCCAGCAGCGCCGACAGCAGTTATCAGCCCCAGCATTTT. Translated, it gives CASSADSSYQPQHF.

The CDR3 protein is CASSIELRNEQFF. The CDR3 bases are TGTGCCAGTAGTATAGAACTAAGAAATGAGCAGTTCTTC. The rearrangement links TRBV19 to TRBJ2-1, with unresolved D. Trimming cost V 0 bases and J 7 bases, with 7 bases left between them. In germline, CDR1 is LNHDA, CDR2 SQIVND (reference sequence). The CDR3 consists of 13 residues.

The CDR3 DNA sequence: TGTGCCAGCAGCAAAGGGGGGGCCCAGTACAATGAGCAGTTCTTC. Translating it yields CASSKGGAQYNEQFF. The chain couples TRBV2 to TRBJ2-1, with D perhaps TRBD2 (7 bases). CDR1 and CDR2 (germline): SNHLY, FYNNEI. V lost 6 bases, J lost 4 bases, and 16 bases lay in between. This CDR3 comprises 15 residues.

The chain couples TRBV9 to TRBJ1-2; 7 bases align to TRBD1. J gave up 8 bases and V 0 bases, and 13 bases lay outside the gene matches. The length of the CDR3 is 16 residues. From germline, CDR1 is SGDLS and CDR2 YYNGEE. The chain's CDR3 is CASSVVPGTAPEGYTF. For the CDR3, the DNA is TGTGCCAGCAGCGTAGTCCCTGGGACAGCTCCGGAAGGCTACACCTTC.

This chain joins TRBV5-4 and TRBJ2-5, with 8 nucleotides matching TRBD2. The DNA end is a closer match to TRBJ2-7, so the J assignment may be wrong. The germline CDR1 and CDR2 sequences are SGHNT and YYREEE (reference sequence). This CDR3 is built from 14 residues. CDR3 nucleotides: TGTGCCAGCAGCCCCGGGACTAGGATCTACGAGCAGTACTTC. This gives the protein CASSPGTRIYEQYF.

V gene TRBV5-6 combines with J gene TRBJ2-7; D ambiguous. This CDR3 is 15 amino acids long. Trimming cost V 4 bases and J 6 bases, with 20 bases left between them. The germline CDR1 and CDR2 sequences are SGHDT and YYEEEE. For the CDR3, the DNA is TGTGCCAGCAGCAGATATTCACGGGTATTAGGCGAGCAGTACTTC. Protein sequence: CASSRYSRVLGEQYF.

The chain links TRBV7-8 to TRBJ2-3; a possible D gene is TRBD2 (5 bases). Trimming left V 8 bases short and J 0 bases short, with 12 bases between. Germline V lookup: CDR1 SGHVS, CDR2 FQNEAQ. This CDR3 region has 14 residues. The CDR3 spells CASCGPSSTDTQYF. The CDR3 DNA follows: TGTGCCAGCTGCGGGCCTTCTAGCACAGATACGCAGTATTTT. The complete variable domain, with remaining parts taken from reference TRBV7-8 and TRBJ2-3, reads GAGVSQSPRYKVAKRGQDVALRCDPISGHVSLFWYQQALGQGPEFLTYFQNEAQLDKSGLPSDRFFAERPEGSVSTLKIQRTQQEDSAVYLCASCGPSSTDTQYFGPGTRLTVL.

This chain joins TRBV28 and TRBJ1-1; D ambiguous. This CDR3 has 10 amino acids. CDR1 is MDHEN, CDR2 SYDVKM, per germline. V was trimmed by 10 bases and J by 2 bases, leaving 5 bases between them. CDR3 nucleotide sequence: TGTGCCACCACAAACACTGAAGCTTTCTTT. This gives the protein CATTNTEAFF.

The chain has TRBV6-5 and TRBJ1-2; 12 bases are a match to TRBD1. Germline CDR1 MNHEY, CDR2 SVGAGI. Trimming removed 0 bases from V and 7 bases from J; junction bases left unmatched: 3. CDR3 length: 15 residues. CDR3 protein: CASSYSGQGAFGYTF. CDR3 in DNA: TGTGCCAGCAGTTACTCGGGACAGGGGGCGTTTGGCTACACCTTC.

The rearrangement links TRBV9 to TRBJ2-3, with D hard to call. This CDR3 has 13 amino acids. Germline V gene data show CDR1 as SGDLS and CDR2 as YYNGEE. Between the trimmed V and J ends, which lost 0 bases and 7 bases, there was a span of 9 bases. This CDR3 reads CASSVAELNTQYF. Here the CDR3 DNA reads TGTGCCAGCAGCGTAGCTGAGCTGAATACGCAGTATTTT.

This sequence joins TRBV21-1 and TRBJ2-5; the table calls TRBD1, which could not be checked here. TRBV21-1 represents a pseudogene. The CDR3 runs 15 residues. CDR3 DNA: TGTGCCAGCAGCAAAGGCAGGGGGCGCCGGGAGACCCAGTACTTC. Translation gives CASSKGRGRRETQYF.

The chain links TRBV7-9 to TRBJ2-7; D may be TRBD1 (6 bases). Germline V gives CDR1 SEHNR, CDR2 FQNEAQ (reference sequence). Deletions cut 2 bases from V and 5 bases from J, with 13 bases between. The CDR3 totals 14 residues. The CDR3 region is CASSLTQGSNEQYF. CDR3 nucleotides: TGTGCCAGCAGCTTAACACAGGGTTCCAACGAGCAGTACTTC. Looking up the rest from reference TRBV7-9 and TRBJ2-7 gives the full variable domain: DTGVSQNPRHKITKRGQNVTFRCDPISEHNRLYWYRQTLGQGPEFLTYFQNEAQLEKSRLLSDRFSAERPKGSFSTLEIQRTEQGDSAMYLCASSLTQGSNEQYFGPGTRLTVT.

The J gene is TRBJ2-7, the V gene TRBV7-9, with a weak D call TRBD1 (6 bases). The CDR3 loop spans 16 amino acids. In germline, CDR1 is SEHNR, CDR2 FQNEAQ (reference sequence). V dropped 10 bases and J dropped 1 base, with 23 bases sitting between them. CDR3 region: CAIRARGGQGSYEQYF. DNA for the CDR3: TGTGCCATTCGAGCCCGGGGTGGGCAGGGGTCCTACGAGCAGTACTTC.

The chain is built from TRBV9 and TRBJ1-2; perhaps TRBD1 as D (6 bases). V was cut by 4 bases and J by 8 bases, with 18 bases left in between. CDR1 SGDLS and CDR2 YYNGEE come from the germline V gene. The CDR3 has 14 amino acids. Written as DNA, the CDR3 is TGTGCCAGCAGCAAAGCGGGGGGGCAGTCAGGCTACACCTTC. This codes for CASSKAGGQSGYTF.

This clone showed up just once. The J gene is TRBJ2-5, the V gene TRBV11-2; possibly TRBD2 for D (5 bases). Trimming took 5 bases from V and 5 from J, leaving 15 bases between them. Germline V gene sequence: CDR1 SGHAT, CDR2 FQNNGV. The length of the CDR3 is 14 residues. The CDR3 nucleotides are TGTGCCAGCAGCCTCAACCCGGAGCGGGAGACCCAGTACTTC. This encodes CASSLNPERETQYF.

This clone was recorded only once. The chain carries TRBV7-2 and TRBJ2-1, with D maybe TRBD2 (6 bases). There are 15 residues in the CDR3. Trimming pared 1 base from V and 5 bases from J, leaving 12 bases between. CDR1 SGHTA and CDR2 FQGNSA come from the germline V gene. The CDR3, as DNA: TGTGCCAGCAGCTTAGGCCGGGGGAGACACAATGAGCAGTTCTTC. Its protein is CASSLGRGRHNEQFF.

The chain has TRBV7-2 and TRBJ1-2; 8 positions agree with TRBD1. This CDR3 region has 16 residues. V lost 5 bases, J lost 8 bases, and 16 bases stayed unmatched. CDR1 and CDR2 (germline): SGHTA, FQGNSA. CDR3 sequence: CASSRIAGQEGSGYTF. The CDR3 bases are TGTGCCAGCAGCCGAATTGCGGGACAGGAGGGATCAGGCTACACCTTC. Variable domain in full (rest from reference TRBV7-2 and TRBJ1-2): GAGVSQSPSNKVTEKGKDVELRCDPISGHTALYWYRQSLGQGLEFLIYFQGNSAPDKSGLPSDRFSAERTGGSVSTLTIQRTQQEDSAVYLCASSRIAGQEGSGYTFGSGTRLTVV.

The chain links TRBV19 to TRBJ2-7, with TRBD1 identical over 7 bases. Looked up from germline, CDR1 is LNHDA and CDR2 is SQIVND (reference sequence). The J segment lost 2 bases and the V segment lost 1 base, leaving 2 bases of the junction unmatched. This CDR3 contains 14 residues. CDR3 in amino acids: CASSIGDRPYEQYF. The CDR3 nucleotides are TGTGCCAGTAGTATAGGGGACAGACCCTACGAGCAGTACTTC.

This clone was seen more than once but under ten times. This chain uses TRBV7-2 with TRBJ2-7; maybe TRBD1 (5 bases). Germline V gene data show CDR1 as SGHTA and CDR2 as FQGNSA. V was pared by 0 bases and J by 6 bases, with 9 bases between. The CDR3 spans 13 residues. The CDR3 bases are TGTGCCAGCAGCTTAGCAGGGGTGAGCGAGCAGTACTTC. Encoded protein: CASSLAGVSEQYF. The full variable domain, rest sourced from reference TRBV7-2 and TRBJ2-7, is GAGVSQSPSNKVTEKGKDVELRCDPISGHTALYWYRQSLGQGLEFLIYFQGNSAPDKSGLPSDRFSAERTGGSVSTLTIQRTQQEDSAVYLCASSLAGVSEQYFGPGTRLTVT.

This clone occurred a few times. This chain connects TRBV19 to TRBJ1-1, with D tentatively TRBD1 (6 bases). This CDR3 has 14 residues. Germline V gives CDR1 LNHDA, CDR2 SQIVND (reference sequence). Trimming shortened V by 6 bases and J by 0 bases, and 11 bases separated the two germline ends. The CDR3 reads CASRVQGMNTEAFF. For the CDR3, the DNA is TGTGCCAGTAGGGTACAGGGTATGAACACTGAAGCTTTCTTT.

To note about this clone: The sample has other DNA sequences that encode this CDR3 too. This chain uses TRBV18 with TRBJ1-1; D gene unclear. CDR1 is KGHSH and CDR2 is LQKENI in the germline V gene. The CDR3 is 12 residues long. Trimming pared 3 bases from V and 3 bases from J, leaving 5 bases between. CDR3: CASSPSDTEAFF. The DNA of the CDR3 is TGTGCCAGCTCACCTAGTGACACTGAAGCTTTCTTT.

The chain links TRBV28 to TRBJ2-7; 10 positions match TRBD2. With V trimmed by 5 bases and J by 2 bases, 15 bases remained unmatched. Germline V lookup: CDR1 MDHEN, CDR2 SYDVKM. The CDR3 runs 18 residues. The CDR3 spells CASSLTYRGLADAYEQYF. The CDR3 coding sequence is TGTGCCAGCAGTCTCACCTACCGAGGACTAGCGGATGCCTACGAGCAGTACTTC.

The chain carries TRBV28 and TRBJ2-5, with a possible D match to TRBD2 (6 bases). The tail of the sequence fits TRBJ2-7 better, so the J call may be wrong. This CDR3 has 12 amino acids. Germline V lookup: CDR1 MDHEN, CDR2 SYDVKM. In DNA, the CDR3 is TGTGCCAGCAGCGGGAGTACCTACGAGCAGTACTTC. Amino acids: CASSGSTYEQYF.

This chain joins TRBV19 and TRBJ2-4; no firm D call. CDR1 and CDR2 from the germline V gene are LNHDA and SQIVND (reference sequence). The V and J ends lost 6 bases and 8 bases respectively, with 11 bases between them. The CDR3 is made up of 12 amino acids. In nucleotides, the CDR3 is TGTGCCAGTAGCAGGAATTCGGACATTCAGTACTTC. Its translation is CASSRNSDIQYF.